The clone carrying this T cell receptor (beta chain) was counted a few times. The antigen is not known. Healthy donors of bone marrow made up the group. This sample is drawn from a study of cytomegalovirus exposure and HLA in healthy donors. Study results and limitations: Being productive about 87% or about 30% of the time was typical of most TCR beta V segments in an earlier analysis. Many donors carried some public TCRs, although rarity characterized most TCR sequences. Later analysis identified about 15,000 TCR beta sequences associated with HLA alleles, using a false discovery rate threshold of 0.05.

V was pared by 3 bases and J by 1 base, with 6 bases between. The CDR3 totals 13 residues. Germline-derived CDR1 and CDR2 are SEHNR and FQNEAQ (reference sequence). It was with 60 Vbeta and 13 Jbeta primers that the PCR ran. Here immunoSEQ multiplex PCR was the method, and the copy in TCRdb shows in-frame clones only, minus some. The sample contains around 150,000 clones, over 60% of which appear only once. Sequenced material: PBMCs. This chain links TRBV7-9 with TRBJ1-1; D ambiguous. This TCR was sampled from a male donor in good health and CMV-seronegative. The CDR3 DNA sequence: TGTGCCAGCAGCTTGGGCAGGAACACTGAAGCTTTCTTT. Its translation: CASSLGRNTEAFF.